The T cell receptor beta chain under discussion was sequenced for a study of CXCR3-negative and CXCR3-positive naive CD8 T cells. Whole-study context: The libraries together contributed 120 million to 150 million TRB reads, each supplying about 1.5 +/- 0.3 million.

Germline V gene sequence: CDR1 MNHEY, CDR2 SMNVEV (reference sequence). This CDR3 is built from 18 residues. As for this clonotype: Its antigen is still unknown.

It was by 5' RACE with UMI labels that the TRB cDNA libraries were prepared. TCRdb reworked the 5' RACE reads into one entry per CDR3 protein, no DNA. The sample totals roughly 93,000 distinct CDR3 sequences. The study's findings and limits: Naive cells with CXCR3 showed TRB CDR3s that were more hydrophobic than those in CXCR3-negative naive cells.

The receptor's source is a human donor in good health. Some clones in this sample may be carry-over from other donors' samples. This rearrangement joins TRBV27 to TRBJ2-3; the D call of TRBD1 rests on TCRdb alone, since no DNA is present to check it. Sequencing was carried out using naive CXCR3+ CD8+ T cells from blood. Indicated subset: CD45RO-CCR7+CD27+CD95- naive CD8+ T cells expressing CXCR3 (TNR3+). The chain's CDR3 is CASSLLGWGQGDTDTQYF.